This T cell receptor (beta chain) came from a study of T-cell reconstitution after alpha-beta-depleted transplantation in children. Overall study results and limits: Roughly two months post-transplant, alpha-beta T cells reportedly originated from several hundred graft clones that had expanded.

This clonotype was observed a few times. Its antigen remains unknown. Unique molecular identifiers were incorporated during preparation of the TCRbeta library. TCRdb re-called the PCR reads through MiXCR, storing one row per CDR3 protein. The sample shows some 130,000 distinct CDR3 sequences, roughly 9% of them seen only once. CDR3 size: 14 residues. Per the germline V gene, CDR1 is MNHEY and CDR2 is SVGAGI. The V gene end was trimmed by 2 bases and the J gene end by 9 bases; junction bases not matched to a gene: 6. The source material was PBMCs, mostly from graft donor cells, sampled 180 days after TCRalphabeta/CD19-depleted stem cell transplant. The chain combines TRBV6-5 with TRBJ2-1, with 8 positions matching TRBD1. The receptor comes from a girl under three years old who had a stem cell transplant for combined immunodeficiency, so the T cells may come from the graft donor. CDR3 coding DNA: TGTGCCAGCAGTTACGGACAGGGTTTACTTGAGCAGTTCTTC. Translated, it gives CASSYGQGLLEQFF.